Below, 28 T cell receptor beta chains from the same sample are listed, as sequenced in a study of cytomegalovirus exposure and HLA in healthy donors. The study ran its PCR with 60 Vbeta and 13 Jbeta primers. The protocol was immunoSEQ multiplex PCR, while the TCRdb copy is restricted to in-frame clones and leaves out a portion. The table shows about 110,000 clones, with roughly 80% occurring only once. Input material: PBMCs. Source of these receptors: a man between 50 and 59 years old in good health and CMV-seronegative.

Only a few counts were recorded for this clone. This rearrangement joins TRBV15 to TRBJ2-1, with 10 bases identical to TRBD1. The CDR3 covers 16 residues. V dropped 3 bases and J dropped 7; count of bases not matched to a gene: 9. Germline V lookup: CDR1 LNHNV, CDR2 YYDKDF (reference sequence). CDR3 nucleotide sequence: TGTGCCACCAGCAGGCTGGGACAGGGGTTGGAAAATGAGCAGTTCTTC. Its translation: CATSRLGQGLENEQFF.

The V gene is TRBV25-1, the J gene TRBJ1-4, with a weak D call TRBD1 (6 bases). The CDR3 is made up of 15 amino acids. The germline V and J ends were trimmed by 6 bases and 7 bases, with 18 bases remaining between them. Germline V gene sequence: CDR1 MGHDK, CDR2 SYGVNS. Written as DNA, the CDR3 is TGTGCCAGCAGCCAAACCAGGGGTGCGGCTGAAAAACTGTTTTTT. It codes for CASSQTRGAAEKLFF.

The V call is TRBV5-5, the J call TRBJ2-7; the match to TRBD1 covers 9 bases. CDR1 is SGHKS, CDR2 YYEKEE, per germline (reference sequence). CDR3 length: 15 amino acids. V lost 0 bases and J lost 3; bases outside the gene matches: 4. The CDR3 spells CASSLGTGANYEQYF. DNA of the CDR3: TGTGCCAGCAGCTTGGGGACAGGGGCTAACTACGAGCAGTACTTC. Full variable domain (outside the CDR3, taken from reference TRBV5-5 and TRBJ2-7): DAGVTQSPTHLIKTRGQQVTLRCSPISGHKSVSWYQQVLGQGPQFIFQYYEKEERGRGNFPDRFSARQFPNYSSELNVNALLLGDSALYLCASSLGTGANYEQYFGPGTRLTVT.

V usage is TRBV28 and J usage is TRBJ2-1; D is uncertain. The V end lost 1 base, the J end lost 0 bases, and 10 bases lay between the germline ends. This CDR3 has 16 amino acids. Germline-derived CDR1 and CDR2 are MDHEN and SYDVKM. The CDR3 sequence: CASSLSPSGSYNEQFF. The CDR3 DNA reads as TGTGCCAGCAGTTTATCCCCTTCCGGCTCCTACAATGAGCAGTTCTTC.

This clone has more than one count but fewer than ten. The genes are TRBV4-2 and TRBJ1-3; D is possibly TRBD1 (5 bases). This CDR3 has 15 amino acids. V was trimmed by 2 bases and J by 0 bases, leaving 8 bases between them. CDR1 is LGHNA and CDR2 is YNFKEQ in the germline V gene. This chain's CDR3 is CASSQPGGSGNTIYF. The CDR3 coding sequence is TGTGCCAGCAGCCAACCGGGGGGCTCTGGAAACACCATATATTTT.

This sequence joins TRBV7-2 and TRBJ1-3; TRBD1 might be the D (5 bases). Deletions cut 3 bases from V and 4 bases from J, with 13 bases between. The length of the CDR3 is 15 residues. Germline CDR1 reads SGHTA; CDR2 reads FQGNSA. As DNA, the CDR3 is TGTGCCAGCAGCTTTTCCGGGACTTTAGGAAACACCATATATTTT. Protein sequence: CASSFSGTLGNTIYF.

V is TRBV6-5 and J is TRBJ1-2, with a possible D match to TRBD1 (5 bases). CDR3 size: 12 residues. Germline V lookup: CDR1 MNHEY, CDR2 SVGAGI. Deletions cut 6 bases from V and 9 bases from J, with 14 bases between. The CDR3 loop is CASRENPDSYTF. The CDR3 coding sequence is TGTGCCAGCAGAGAAAATCCGGACAGCTACACCTTC.

This chain joins TRBV27 and TRBJ2-7; possibly TRBD2 for D (6 bases). Between the trimmed V and J ends, which lost 6 bases and 5 bases, there was a span of 17 bases. CDR3 size: 14 residues. The germline gives CDR1 MNHEY, CDR2 SMNVEV (reference sequence). The chain's CDR3 is CASRSVWGGNEQYF. As DNA, the CDR3 is TGTGCCAGCAGATCGGTCTGGGGAGGTAACGAGCAGTACTTC.

The gene calls are TRBV7-8 and TRBJ1-2; 8 positions match TRBD1. The CDR3 length is 13 residues. Trimming at V came to 5 bases and at J to 8 bases, leaving 7 bases not matched to a gene. Germline V gives CDR1 SGHVS, CDR2 FQNEAQ. CDR3 in amino acids: CASSTGTGGGYTF. As DNA, the CDR3 is TGTGCCAGCAGCACCGGGACAGGCGGGGGCTACACCTTC.

This rearrangement joins TRBV27 to TRBJ1-1; D not certain. The CDR3 runs 14 residues. With 5 bases removed from V and 7 bases from J, the gap between germline ends came to 17 bases. Germline CDR1 is MNHEY and CDR2 is SMNVEV (reference sequence). CDR3 DNA: TGTGCCAGCAGTCCTCCGGGAGGGCTCATTGAAGCTTTCTTT. It specifies CASSPPGGLIEAFF.

This chain connects TRBV5-1 to TRBJ2-3, with a possible D match to TRBD1 (6 bases). Germline CDR1 reads SGHRS; CDR2 reads YFSETQ. Trimming removed 4 bases at V and 2 bases at J, with 14 bases between. CDR3 size: 15 residues. The CDR3 nucleotides are TGCGCCAGCAGCCCTGAGGACAGCTACACAGATACGCAGTATTTT. This translates into CASSPEDSYTDTQYF.

The rearrangement links TRBV29-1 to TRBJ2-7; TRBD2 might be the D (5 bases). The V gene's germline CDR1 is SQVTM and CDR2 ANQGSEA. This CDR3 has 13 residues. V was shortened by 3 bases and J by 0 bases, with 9 bases between the two germline ends. The CDR3 here is CSVDLGSSYEQYF. In DNA, the CDR3 is TGCAGCGTTGATTTGGGGAGCTCCTACGAGCAGTACTTC.

The rearrangement uses TRBV7-3 and TRBJ2-1; 10 bases align to TRBD2. Germline CDR1 and CDR2: SGHTA and FQGTGA. V lost 5 bases and J lost 8; bases outside the gene matches: 9. There are 15 residues in the CDR3. In DNA, the CDR3 is TGTGCCAGCAGCCCCGTTAGCGGGGGGATCCATGAGCAGTTCTTC. It codes for CASSPVSGGIHEQFF.

The chain carries TRBV5-4 and TRBJ2-1; TRBD2 matches at 9 bases. Germline loops: CDR1 SGHNT, CDR2 YYREEE (reference sequence). V gave up 4 bases and J gave up 7 bases; unmatched junction bases: 12. The CDR3 has 16 residues. Here the CDR3 reads CASSPPGGGASNEQFF. The CDR3 DNA sequence: TGTGCCAGCAGCCCACCCGGCGGGGGGGCGAGTAATGAGCAGTTCTTC.

The V gene is TRBV7-2, the J gene TRBJ1-5; D possibly corresponds to TRBD1 (5 bases). Germline V gives CDR1 SGHTA, CDR2 FQGNSA. The CDR3 is 13 amino acids. Trimming took off 4 bases at V and 7 bases at J, with 11 bases between the two ends. CDR3 sequence reads: CASSSQGWQPQHF. CDR3 DNA sequence: TGTGCCAGCAGCTCGCAGGGATGGCAGCCCCAGCATTTT. The variable domain in full, with the rest retrieved from reference TRBV7-2 and TRBJ1-5, is GAGVSQSPSNKVTEKGKDVELRCDPISGHTALYWYRQSLGQGLEFLIYFQGNSAPDKSGLPSDRFSAERTGGSVSTLTIQRTQQEDSAVYLCASSSQGWQPQHFGDGTRLSIL.

This chain connects TRBV19 to TRBJ2-1; D may be TRBD1 (6 bases). Germline assignment: CDR1 LNHDA and CDR2 SQIVND (reference sequence). Trimming left V 1 base short and J 7 bases short, with 8 bases between. This CDR3 spans 13 amino acids. CDR3 loop: CASSIGQANEQFF. As DNA, the CDR3 is TGTGCCAGTAGTATAGGACAGGCTAATGAGCAGTTCTTC.

The gene calls are TRBV5-6 and TRBJ2-5, with a possible D match to TRBD1 (5 bases). Germline values: CDR1 SGHDT, CDR2 YYEEEE. V was trimmed by 6 bases and J by 5 bases, leaving 5 bases between them. The CDR3 sequence is 10 residues long. The CDR3 nucleotides are TGTGCCAGCAAGGGGGAGACCCAGTACTTC. It codes for CASKGETQYF. The full variable domain, completed using reference TRBV5-6 and TRBJ2-5, is DAGVTQSPTHLIKTRGQQVTLRCSPKSGHDTVSWYQQALGQGPQFIFQYYEEEERQRGNFPDRFSGHQFPNYSSELNVNALLLGDSALYLCASKGETQYFGPGTRLLVL.

The chain employs TRBV5-5 and TRBJ2-7; the D gene is possibly TRBD1 (5 bases). CDR1 is SGHKS, CDR2 YYEKEE, per germline (reference sequence). This CDR3 has 14 residues. V was trimmed by 4 bases and J by 6 bases, leaving 17 bases between them. The CDR3 loop reads CASSRVDSDSEQYF. CDR3 bases: TGTGCCAGCAGCAGGGTCGACAGCGATAGCGAGCAGTACTTC. The whole variable domain, filled in from reference TRBV5-5 and TRBJ2-7, reads DAGVTQSPTHLIKTRGQQVTLRCSPISGHKSVSWYQQVLGQGPQFIFQYYEKEERGRGNFPDRFSARQFPNYSSELNVNALLLGDSALYLCASSRVDSDSEQYFGPGTRLTVT.

A few counts support this clone. Other DNA sequences in the same sample also yield this CDR3. The chain has TRBV19 and TRBJ1-1, with D hard to call. Per germline, CDR1 LNHDA and CDR2 SQIVND (reference sequence). V gave up 4 bases and J gave up 0 bases, with 6 bases separating them. The CDR3 covers 13 residues. Here the CDR3 DNA reads TGTGCCAGTAGTACTACAGTGAACACTGAAGCTTTCTTT. Translating it yields CASSTTVNTEAFF.

This clone was counted a single time. The chain couples TRBV27 to TRBJ1-5; D possibly corresponds to TRBD1 (5 bases). The V end was cut by 5 bases, the J end by 6 bases, with 23 bases between. This CDR3 spans 17 amino acids. Germline V gene lookup returns CDR1 MNHEY and CDR2 SMNVEV (reference sequence). Here the CDR3 DNA reads TGTGCCAGCAGTCCTAGCAGAGTTGGGGGACTCGGTCAGCCCCAGCATTTT. It encodes CASSPSRVGGLGQPQHF.

To note about this clone: A read error may produce the germline difference seen at one junction end. This chain uses TRBV7-9 with TRBJ1-5, with D possibly matching TRBD1 (5 bases). Germline loops: CDR1 SEHNR, CDR2 FQNEAQ (reference sequence). CDR3 length: 18 amino acids. The CDR3 DNA sequence: TGTTCCAGCAGCGGAACCTGGAGGGCAGGGTCGGGCAATCAGCCCCAGCATTTT. It is translated as CSSSGTWRAGSGNQPQHF.

The V call is TRBV5-1, the J call TRBJ1-2; 7 bases align to TRBD1. The V and J ends lost 4 bases and 7 bases, in that order; junction bases with no gene match: 19. The CDR3 contains 17 residues. Germline V gene data show CDR1 as SGHRS and CDR2 as YFSETQ. CDR3 DNA: TGCGCCAGCAGCATTGGAGGAGCTGAACAGGGGTTAAGTGGCTACACCTTC. It is translated as CASSIGGAEQGLSGYTF.

The J gene is TRBJ2-5, the V gene TRBV7-6; a weak D match, TRBD2 (5 bases). The CDR3 totals 17 residues. The V end was cut by 3 bases, the J end by 1 base, with 18 bases between. Germline CDR1 reads SGHVS; CDR2 reads FNYEAQ. This CDR3 reads CASSLRGLGLIQETQYF. Here the CDR3 DNA reads TGTGCCAGCAGCTTGCGAGGGCTAGGTTTAATCCAAGAGACCCAGTACTTC. The full variable domain, in which reference TRBV7-6 and TRBJ2-5 provide the parts outside the CDR3, is GAGVSQSPRYKVTKRGQDVALRCDPISGHVSLYWYRQALGQGPEFLTYFNYEAQQDKSGLPNDRFSAERPEGSISTLTIQRTEQRDSAMYRCASSLRGLGLIQETQYFGPGTRLLVL.

The chain uses TRBV6-5 and TRBJ1-6; 11 bases fit TRBD1. V lost 0 bases and J lost 9; bases outside the gene matches: 4. From germline, CDR1 is MNHEY and CDR2 SVGAGI. This CDR3 contains 16 residues. The CDR3 reads CASSYSQDRGRSPLHF. DNA of the CDR3: TGTGCCAGCAGTTACTCGCAGGACAGGGGGCGTTCACCCCTCCACTTT.

The rearrangement joins TRBV9 to TRBJ1-1; D gene ambiguous. CDR1 SGDLS and CDR2 YYNGEE come from the germline V gene. CDR3 length: 13 residues. Between the trimmed V and J ends, which lost 0 bases and 1 base, there was a span of 4 bases. DNA of the CDR3: TGTGCCAGCAGCGTAGCGTGGAACACTGAAGCTTTCTTT. It is translated as CASSVAWNTEAFF.

Only one count was recorded for this clone. This chain joins TRBV5-1 and TRBJ1-1; TRBD1 matches 7 bases. There are 14 residues in the CDR3. The J segment lost 4 bases and the V segment lost 1 base, leaving 4 bases of the junction unmatched. CDR1 and CDR2 (germline): SGHRS, YFSETQ. The CDR3 protein is CASSLRSGGTEAFF. The DNA of the CDR3 is TGCGCCAGCAGCTTGAGATCAGGGGGCACTGAAGCTTTCTTT.

V gene TRBV10-3 combines with J gene TRBJ1-3; a weak D match, TRBD1 (6 bases). Germline CDR1 reads ENHRY; CDR2 reads SYGVKD. The CDR3 length is 14 residues. Deletions cut 6 bases from V and 0 bases from J, with 9 bases between. In nucleotides, the CDR3 is TGTGCCATCAGGGGGGACACCTCTGGAAACACCATATATTTT. Translated: CAIRGDTSGNTIYF.

This clone was seen just once. V and J are TRBV7-2 and TRBJ2-3; tentatively, D is TRBD2 (7 bases). V was trimmed by 2 bases and J by 3 bases, leaving 12 bases between them. This CDR3 spans 15 amino acids. CDR1 is SGHTA and CDR2 is FQGNSA in the germline V gene. Here the CDR3 DNA reads TGTGCCAGCAGCTTACGCGGGGGCAGGACAGATACGCAGTATTTT. This gives the protein CASSLRGGRTDTQYF.